This section outlines one T cell receptor beta chain sequence together with its context. The target antigen is unknown. The PCR was carried out with 60 Vbeta primers and 13 Jbeta primers. TCRdb's copy holds only in-frame clones and misses some; the assay was immunoSEQ multiplex PCR. The profile shows fewer than 110,000 clones, under 80% of them singletons. The data belong to a study of cytomegalovirus exposure and HLA in healthy donors. Study outcomes and limitations: Follow-up analysis found HLA locus-dependent TCR association rates, highest for DRB1 and lowest for HLA-C.

Germline values: CDR1 LGHNA, CDR2 YNFKEQ. This CDR3 has 17 residues. The trim removed 0 bases at V and 7 bases at J, leaving 7 bases unmatched. All donors participated as healthy donors of bone marrow. The source material was PBMCs. This sequence joins TRBV4-2 and TRBJ1-6; 9 bases fit TRBD1. The receptor was derived from a woman aged 40-49 years in good health and CMV-seropositive. This CDR3 reads CASSQDKGQGLNSPLHF. CDR3 DNA: TGTGCCAGCAGCCAAGATAAGGGACAGGGATTAAATTCACCCCTCCACTTT.